Listed below are T cell receptor beta chains from one sample, sequenced in a study of T-cell reconstitution after alpha-beta-depleted transplantation in children. Via MiXCR, TCRdb re-called the PCR reads, giving one row per CDR3 protein. The table records approximately 400,000 distinct CDR3 sequences, 9.5% to 13% of them present only once. The sequencing used PBMCs from the stem cell graft donor, collected from the stem cell graft. The receptors were sampled from a human donor who donated a stem cell graft to a child with acute myeloid leukemia. Both conserved end residues are part of each CDR3. A D gene is named only where the DNA matches it firmly. Not every row has a clone size; where given, it reads once, few, many or a size class.

CDR3 DNA: TGTGCCAGCAGCCCGCGGGGAGACGGAAGCTCCTACGAGCAGTACTTC
CDR3 protein: CASSPRGDGSSYEQYF
D gene: NA
J gene: TRBJ2-7
clone size: NA
V gene: TRBV11-2

CDR3 DNA: TGCGCCAGCAGCCAAGTCGGGACAGGCAGCTATGGCTACACCTTC
CDR3 protein: CASSQVGTGSYGYTF
D gene: TRBD1
J gene: TRBJ1-2
clone size: NA
V gene: TRBV4-3

CDR3 DNA: TGCGCCAGCAGCTTGGCGGGCAGCCAGCTAGGAAACACCATATATTTT
CDR3 protein: CASSLAGSQLGNTIYF
D gene: NA
J gene: TRBJ1-3
clone size: NA
V gene: TRBV5-1

CDR3 DNA: TGTGCCAGCAGCCATAATGTAGGGACTGAAGCTTTCTTT
CDR3 protein: CASSHNVGTEAFF
D gene: NA
J gene: TRBJ1-1
clone size: NA
V gene: TRBV7-9

CDR3 DNA: TGTGCCAGCAGCTTAGCACCCGGGACGGCAACCTACAATGAGCAGTTCTTC
CDR3 protein: CASSLAPGTATYNEQFF
D gene: NA
J gene: TRBJ2-1
clone size: NA
V gene: TRBV7-2

CDR3 DNA: TGCAGTGCTCTACGACTAGCGGGGGAAAACATTCAGTACTTC
CDR3 protein: CSALRLAGENIQYF
D gene: TRBD2
J gene: TRBJ2-4
clone size: few
V gene: TRBV20-1

CDR3 DNA: TGTGCCAGCAGAGGACAGGGGGGCGGTAAGCAGTTCTTC
CDR3 protein: CASRGQGGGKQFF
D gene: TRBD1
J gene: TRBJ2-1
clone size: many
V gene: TRBV9

CDR3 DNA: TGCAGCGTAGGGGCCGGGGCTGATCAGCCCCAGCATTTT
CDR3 protein: CSVGAGADQPQHF
D gene: NA
J gene: TRBJ1-5
clone size: many
V gene: TRBV29-1

CDR3 DNA: TGTGCCAGCAGTTTAGGGGACAGGGAGGGCGGGGAGCTGTTTTTT
CDR3 protein: CASSLGDREGGELFF
D gene: TRBD1
J gene: TRBJ2-2
clone size: NA
V gene: TRBV12-3/TRBV12-4

CDR3 DNA: TGTGCCAGCAGCTTAGCTGAGCTGACCTACGAGCAGTACTTC
CDR3 protein: CASSLAELTYEQYF
D gene: NA
J gene: TRBJ2-7
clone size: few
V gene: TRBV7-8

CDR3 DNA: TGTGCCAGCAGCCCGTTTGGGGGTCAAGAGACCCAGTACTTC
CDR3 protein: CASSPFGGQETQYF
D gene: NA
J gene: TRBJ2-5
clone size: few
V gene: TRBV12-3/TRBV12-4

CDR3 DNA: TGTGCCAGCATCCGACAGGGGAGGTCTGAAGCTTTCTTT
CDR3 protein: CASIRQGRSEAFF
D gene: TRBD1
J gene: TRBJ1-1
clone size: many
V gene: TRBV12-3/TRBV12-4

CDR3 DNA: TGTGCCAGCAGCCTCCTTTATAGCGGGGGGACACACCAAGAGACTCAGTACTTC
CDR3 protein: CASSLLYSGGTHQETQYF
D gene: TRBD2
J gene: TRBJ2-5
clone size: few
V gene: TRBV5-6

CDR3 DNA: TGCGCCAGCAGGGGTGGTAGCGGAACTACCTCCTACGAGCAGTACTTC
CDR3 protein: CASRGGSGTTSYEQYF
D gene: NA
J gene: TRBJ2-7
clone size: NA
V gene: TRBV5-1

CDR3 DNA: TGTGCCAGCAGCCGACAACGTGCAGGGGAAGACCAGCAAGAGACCCAGTACTTC
CDR3 protein: CASSRQRAGEDQQETQYF
D gene: NA
J gene: TRBJ2-5
clone size: NA
V gene: TRBV25-1

CDR3 DNA: TGTGCCAGCAGTAACCTCGCGACAGGGGCCCCGACCCAGTACTTC
CDR3 protein: CASSNLATGAPTQYF
D gene: TRBD1
J gene: TRBJ2-5
clone size: NA
V gene: TRBV6-2/TRBV6-3

CDR3 DNA: TGTGCCAGCAGCCAAGCCGCAGGGTATGGCTACACCTTC
CDR3 protein: CASSQAAGYGYTF
D gene: NA
J gene: TRBJ1-2
clone size: NA
V gene: TRBV3-1

CDR3 DNA: TGTGCCAGCAGTTTACCACAGCATAGCAATCAGCCCCAGCATTTT
CDR3 protein: CASSLPQHSNQPQHF
D gene: NA
J gene: TRBJ1-5
clone size: NA
V gene: TRBV12-3/TRBV12-4

CDR3 DNA: TGCAGCGTTGAAGATTTGGGGGCGTGGGAGACCCAGTACTTC
CDR3 protein: CSVEDLGAWETQYF
D gene: NA
J gene: TRBJ2-5
clone size: NA
V gene: TRBV29-1

CDR3 DNA: TGTGCCAGCAGCCAAGATCTGTCTACGGTTTGGATCCCTGACTATGGCTACACCTTC
CDR3 protein: CASSQDLSTVWIPDYGYTF
D gene: NA
J gene: TRBJ1-2
clone size: few
V gene: TRBV3-1

CDR3 DNA: TGTGCCAGCAGCTTTCGGACAGATAACACCGGGGAGCTGTTTTTT
CDR3 protein: CASSFRTDNTGELFF
D gene: NA
J gene: TRBJ2-2
clone size: NA
V gene: TRBV6-1

CDR3 DNA: TGCGCCAGCAGCCAAGATAGGGGCCACAGCCCCCAAGAGCAGTTCTTC
CDR3 protein: CASSQDRGHSPQEQFF
D gene: NA
J gene: TRBJ2-1
clone size: NA
V gene: TRBV4-3

CDR3 DNA: TGTGCCAGCAGTTTGATTGCGGAGACCCAGTACTTC
CDR3 protein: CASSLIAETQYF
D gene: NA
J gene: TRBJ2-5
clone size: NA
V gene: TRBV12-3/TRBV12-4

CDR3 DNA: TGCAGTGCTAAAGCCGGGACAGGGTATAATTCACCCCTCCACTTT
CDR3 protein: CSAKAGTGYNSPLHF
D gene: TRBD1
J gene: TRBJ1-6
clone size: NA
V gene: TRBV20-1

CDR3 DNA: TGTGCCAGCAGTGCTGACAGAATGTATAGCAATCAGCCCCAGCATTTT
CDR3 protein: CASSADRMYSNQPQHF
D gene: NA
J gene: TRBJ1-5
clone size: few
V gene: TRBV6-1

CDR3 DNA: TGCAGCGTTGAAAGCGGGAGTAACAATGAGCAGTTCTTC
CDR3 protein: CSVESGSNNEQFF
D gene: TRBD2
J gene: TRBJ2-1
clone size: few
V gene: TRBV29-1

CDR3 DNA: TGTGCCAGCAGCTGGGGGCAGGGGACGCCCTACAATGAGCAGTTCTTC
CDR3 protein: CASSWGQGTPYNEQFF
D gene: NA
J gene: TRBJ2-1
clone size: NA
V gene: TRBV7-9

CDR3 DNA: TGTGCCAGCAGTCCATCTAGCGGTTCTAGCACAGATACGCAGTATTTT
CDR3 protein: CASSPSSGSSTDTQYF
D gene: TRBD2
J gene: TRBJ2-3
clone size: NA
V gene: TRBV12-3/TRBV12-4

CDR3 DNA: TGTGCCAGTAGTACGATCCAGACAGGGCGGACCCAGTACTTC
CDR3 protein: CASSTIQTGRTQYF
D gene: TRBD1
J gene: TRBJ2-5
clone size: few
V gene: TRBV19

CDR3 DNA: TGTGCCAGTAGTATAGGGGACAGGGGGTACGGTAATGAGCAGTTCTTC
CDR3 protein: CASSIGDRGYGNEQFF
D gene: TRBD1
J gene: TRBJ2-1
clone size: few
V gene: TRBV19

CDR3 DNA: TGCAGTGCTATAAGGGGGTCCCCTAATGAAAAACTGTTTTTT
CDR3 protein: CSAIRGSPNEKLFF
D gene: NA
J gene: TRBJ1-4
clone size: few
V gene: TRBV20-1

CDR3 DNA: TGTGCCAGCAGCCCCCAGGATGTAGTGGCGAACGGGGTACCCCTCCACTTT
CDR3 protein: CASSPQDVVANGVPLHF
D gene: NA
J gene: TRBJ1-6
clone size: few
V gene: TRBV9

CDR3 DNA: TGTGCCTGCCGGTTAGGGGGGCCTCCCTATAATTCACCCCTCCACTTT
CDR3 protein: CACRLGGPPYNSPLHF
D gene: NA
J gene: TRBJ1-6
clone size: few
V gene: TRBV6-1

CDR3 DNA: TGCAGTGCTAGTCCCTACCTAGCGGGAGCCTACGAGCAGTACTTC
CDR3 protein: CSASPYLAGAYEQYF
D gene: TRBD2
J gene: TRBJ2-7
clone size: NA
V gene: TRBV20-1

CDR3 DNA: TGCAGTGCTAGAGATCTACTAGGGAACTACAATGAGCAGTTCTTC
CDR3 protein: CSARDLLGNYNEQFF
D gene: NA
J gene: TRBJ2-1
clone size: few
V gene: TRBV20-1

CDR3 DNA: TGTGCCAGCAGCTTATTTCAGCCCCAGCATTTT
CDR3 protein: CASSLFQPQHF
D gene: NA
J gene: TRBJ1-5
clone size: few
V gene: TRBV5-8

CDR3 DNA: TGCAGTGCTAGAGAACCGGGGCCGGAGAACCAGCCCCAGCATTTT
CDR3 protein: CSAREPGPENQPQHF
D gene: NA
J gene: TRBJ1-5
clone size: few
V gene: TRBV20-1

CDR3 DNA: TGTGCCAGCAGCTTTACAGGGGGCACTAATGAAAAACTGTTTTTT
CDR3 protein: CASSFTGGTNEKLFF
D gene: TRBD1
J gene: TRBJ1-4
clone size: few
V gene: TRBV7-9

CDR3 DNA: TGTGCCACCGAGGGGCGGAGCTCCTACGAGCAGTACTTC
CDR3 protein: CATEGRSSYEQYF
D gene: NA
J gene: TRBJ2-7
clone size: NA
V gene: TRBV2

CDR3 DNA: TGCGCCAGCAGCCAAGAACAGGATCCCTACAATGAGCAGTTCTTC
CDR3 protein: CASSQEQDPYNEQFF
D gene: NA
J gene: TRBJ2-1
clone size: NA
V gene: TRBV4-1

CDR3 DNA: TGTGCCAGCAGCGTAGGTTCTAGGCTGGAAGAGACCCAGTACTTC
CDR3 protein: CASSVGSRLEETQYF
D gene: NA
J gene: TRBJ2-5
clone size: many
V gene: TRBV9

CDR3 DNA: TGCAGCGTGGAGACTGCCGACTCTGGAAACACCATATATTTT
CDR3 protein: CSVETADSGNTIYF
D gene: NA
J gene: TRBJ1-3
clone size: NA
V gene: TRBV29-1

CDR3 DNA: TGTGCCAGCACGTGGACGCAAACGGTAACAAATGAGCAGTTCTTC
CDR3 protein: CASTWTQTVTNEQFF
D gene: NA
J gene: TRBJ2-1
clone size: NA
V gene: TRBV6-1

CDR3 DNA: TGTGCCAGCATCGGGACAGGGGGTGCGAATGAGCAGTTCTTC
CDR3 protein: CASIGTGGANEQFF
D gene: TRBD1
J gene: TRBJ2-1
clone size: NA
V gene: TRBV7-2

CDR3 DNA: TGTGCCAGCTCACCAAATCCAGGAAGCAGTGAGCAGTTCTTC
CDR3 protein: CASSPNPGSSEQFF
D gene: NA
J gene: TRBJ2-1
clone size: NA
V gene: TRBV18

CDR3 DNA: TGCGCCAGCAGCCAACCGACTGCCTACAATGAGCAGTTCTTC
CDR3 protein: CASSQPTAYNEQFF
D gene: NA
J gene: TRBJ2-1
clone size: few
V gene: TRBV4-1